This T cell receptor beta chain was sequenced for a study of molecular identifiers for immune sequencing clone quantification (dated by TCRdb to the late 2010s). About the full investigation: For a replicate experiment, the RNA from either approximately 20,000 or 100,000 naive CD8 T cells was divided into five aliquots, and four of those aliquots went on to sequencing. CD8 T cells were used in a methods study to benchmark molecular-identifier clustering-based TCR repertoire sequencing (MIDCIRS) and TCR RNA copy counting.

A word on this clonotype: What this receptor recognizes is not known. It may be a read error: a sequence one base away is much more abundant.

Overall study results and their limits: A single cell's worth of spiked-in Jurkat TCR RNA was reported detectable even among approximately 930,000 naive CD8 T cells. Without barcode sub-clustering, chimeric consensus sequences inflated TCR diversity; chimeras reached as high as 47%. Naive libraries contained spiked-in Jurkat TCR RNA (10 copies' worth), which is not part of the donor repertoire. Modeling estimated about 2.8 recovered TCR RNA copies per cell, compared with about 10 by digital PCR, which implies about 30% capture efficiency. Identical TCR molecules sharing a barcode could cause highly expanded clone sizes to be underestimated. Clones above 20 RNA copies held over 99% of molecules in CMV-specific effector cells but under 1% in naive cells.

To prepare the library, PCR was applied. Data came from an Illumina HiSeq 4000. Bulk TCR libraries were made following a previously described method, with the TCR primers given in Table S5. Purification of total RNA was performed with the Qiagen AllPrep DNA/RNA kit. Before analysis, reads from multiple sequencing runs of one library were combined. The paper's data handling went like this. Reads were retained only if the reads had an exact TCR constant sequence, and the retained reads were trimmed to 150 nt and grouped according to their 12-nt molecular barcodes. Reads in each barcode group were sub-clustered using a 15% Levenshtein threshold, and a quality-weighted consensus sequence was built for each RNA molecule. Non-functional sequences were discarded, and so were lower-count sequences lying one edit away from another sequence. On the basis of fitting two negative binomial distributions, barcode sub-clusters with fewer than 20% of the maximum read count were discarded. Through fastp at Q25 and MiXCR, TCRdb rebuilt clones from the public reads, retaining in-frame beta chains. Duplicate CDR3 protein sequences are folded into a single record with the most common DNA and genes. These V and J calls rely on TCRdb rather than the paper's analysis. A total of about 300,000 distinct CDR3 sequences appear in this sample, about a fifth of them only once. The ten biggest clones cover 0.81% of the sample.

Reading from cysteine to phenylalanine, the CDR3 counts 13 amino acids. Only the CDR3 DNA is retained, 39 bases long and in frame from the first base. The germline V gene provides CDR1 MNHEY and CDR2 SVGEGT. Naive CD8 T cell libraries were made from roughly 18,000 to 920,000 sorted cells using 10%, 30% or 50% of purified RNA. Naive CD8 T cells were FACS-sorted as CD8+CD4-CCR7+CD45RA+ on a BD FACSAria II into RLT Plus buffer. Approximately eleven TCR copies' worth of Jurkat RNA were spiked into about 20,000-1,100,000 naive CD8 T cell samples to test detection sensitivity. CD8 T cells were enriched using RosetteSep CD8+ T Cell Enrichment Cocktail and Ficoll-Paque, and the enriched cells then underwent ACK red cell lysis.

The sequence derives from a human donor in good health. Some libraries in this study had Jurkat cell RNA spiked in. Sequenced: naive CD8+ T cells from blood, with Jurkat cell RNA spiked in. The cell subset or site label for this specimen denotes: FACS-sorted CD8+CD4-CCR7+CD45RA+ naive T cells. Rearrangement joined TRBV6-2 or TRBV6-3 to TRBJ2-2, and TRBD1 matches 9 of the central bases. The CDR3 reads CAIGTGYTGGLFF. The DNA sequence reads TGTGCCATCGGGACAGGGTACACCGGGGGGCTGTTTTTT.